This entry lists 22 T cell receptor beta chains sequenced from one sample in a study of regulatory T cells in long-lasting Graves disease. HTBI primers from iRepertoire and Arm-PCR of CDR3 regions yielded the TCR beta libraries. TCRdb processed the multiplex PCR reads anew with MiXCR; each CDR3 protein has one entry. The table has about 320,000 distinct CDR3 sequences, 18% seen once; the top ten hold roughly 35%. Time point here: newly diagnosed GD, antithyroid drugs for less than 3 months. PBMC-derived RNA was used for the TCR library. Source: peripheral blood mononuclear cells (PBMCs), taken at new diagnosis, from a patient treated with antithyroid drugs. These receptors were collected from a female donor with Graves disease.

The chain has TRBV4-1 and TRBJ2-4; D may correspond to TRBD1 or TRBD2 (5 bases each). The germline V gene encodes CDR1 MGHRA and CDR2 YSYEKL. This CDR3 has 17 amino acids. V lost 0 bases and J 4 bases, leaving 16 bases between the germline ends. CDR3 sequence: CASSQEGLRDGKNIQYF. The CDR3 DNA reads TGCGCCAGCAGCCAAGAGGGCCTCAGGGACGGAAAAAACATTCAGTACTTC.

In this sample, this clonotype turned up a few times. The chain recombines TRBV29-1 with TRBJ2-7; D unclear. The CDR3 sequence is 15 residues long. CDR1 SQVTM and CDR2 ANQGSEA come from the germline V gene. Trimming removed 1 base from V and 2 bases from J, with 15 bases in between. This chain's CDR3 is CSVEVVSQAAYEQYF. CDR3 DNA: TGCAGCGTTGAAGTAGTGTCTCAGGCGGCCTACGAGCAGTACTTC.

As regards this clonotype: This may come from a read error, since a much larger clone is one base off. The chain has TRBV7-8 and TRBJ2-3; no definite D call. V shed 5 bases and J shed 1 base, with 13 bases lying between them. This CDR3 is built from 15 residues. Germline CDR1 reads SGHVS; CDR2 reads FQNEAQ. CDR3 nucleotides: TGTGCCAGCAGCCCGCCCCACGCGCGCACAGATACGCAGTATTTT. Translation gives CASSPPHARTDTQYF.

This clonotype was counted many times. The rearrangement uses TRBV6-1 and TRBJ1-3; D unresolved. This CDR3 region has 14 residues. Per germline, CDR1 MNHNS and CDR2 SASEGT. V lost 6 bases, J lost 8 bases, and 17 bases lay in between. The CDR3 coding sequence is TGTGCCAGCAGACGACCGTCCTCGGGCGACACCATATATTTT. It translates to CASRRPSSGDTIYF.

Here the CDR3 reads CASSQGGRAPDTQYF. In nucleotides, the CDR3 is TGCGCCAGCAGCCAAGGCGGGAGGGCCCCAGATACGCAGTATTTT. The chain recombines TRBV4-1 with TRBJ2-3, with 9 bases aligning to TRBD2. V lost 1 base to trimming and J lost 4 bases; unmatched junction nucleotides: 3. The CDR3 runs to 15 residues. From germline, CDR1 is MGHRA and CDR2 YSYEKL.

Only one count was recorded for this clonotype. The J gene is TRBJ1-6, the V gene TRBV6-5; tentatively, D is TRBD1 (5 bases). V shed 0 bases and J shed 10 bases, with 19 bases lying between them. Germline CDR1 and CDR2: MNHEY and SVGAGI. This CDR3 is 17 amino acids long. The CDR3 DNA reads as TGTGCCAGCAGTTACTCGGGGCAAATCCTGGGGGGATCACCCCTCCACTTT. It codes for CASSYSGQILGGSPLHF.

The table lists this clonotype with many counts. The chain has TRBV6-2 or TRBV6-3 and TRBJ2-1; 7 bases map to TRBD2. V gave up 8 bases and J gave up 16 bases; unmatched junction bases: 8. The length of the CDR3 is 10 residues. Germline V gene lookup returns CDR1 MNHEY and CDR2 SVGEGT. The CDR3 DNA follows: TGTGCCAGCGGGAGGCGGGGACTATTCTTC. The encoded protein is CASGRRGLFF.

There are a few counts of this clonotype. V gene TRBV5-1 combines with J gene TRBJ2-2, with D hard to call. This CDR3 is built from 13 residues. V lost 4 bases to trimming and J lost 1 base, with 5 bases between them. CDR1 is SGHRS, CDR2 YFSETQ, per germline. The CDR3 DNA is TGCGCCAGCAGCAACGAGAACACCGGGGAGCTGTTTTTT. Translated: CASSNENTGELFF.

A note on this clonotype: One base away lies a much larger clone, so this may be a sequencing read error. Without the conserved terminal phenylalanine or tryptophan, this CDR3 likely stems from a read error. J is TRBJ1-2 and V is TRBV12-3 or TRBV12-4, with 8 bases aligning to TRBD1. V shed 5 bases and J 5 bases; nucleotides not matched to a gene: 7. The CDR3 runs to 14 residues. The CDR3 coding sequence is TGTGCCAGCAGTCAGACAGGGGTGGATTATGGCTACACCTCC. Translated: CASSQTGVDYGYTS.

This clonotype was detected many times. The rearrangement uses TRBV5-1 and TRBJ1-2; 8 bases are shared with TRBD1. Germline V CDR1 and CDR2: SGHRS, YFSETQ. Trimming at V came to 4 bases and at J to 4 bases, leaving 6 bases not matched to a gene. The CDR3 covers 14 residues. CDR3 coding DNA: TGCGCCAGCAGCGCCAGGGGGCTAAGCTATGGCTACACCTTC. Translating it yields CASSARGLSYGYTF.

Note on this clonotype: This clone may be a read error of a much larger clone one base away. The rearrangement joins TRBV19 to TRBJ1-6; D unresolved. The V end lost 5 bases, the J end lost 7 bases, and 18 bases lay between the germline ends. The V gene's germline CDR1 is LNHDA and CDR2 SQIVND (reference sequence). CDR3 size: 16 residues. The CDR3 sequence is CASSPPSPTGNSPLHF. The CDR3 DNA sequence: TGTGCCAGTAGTCCCCCAAGCCCCACGGGAAATTCACCCCTCCACTTT.

The chain combines TRBV11-3 with TRBJ2-1, with D hard to call. Germline V gene data show CDR1 as SGHNT and CDR2 as YENEEA. The CDR3 spans 16 residues. The V end was cut by 5 bases, the J end by 4 bases, with 18 bases between. The CDR3 bases are TGTGCCAGCAGCCCCTGGACGGGCAATACGTACAATGAGCAGTTCTTC. This gives the protein CASSPWTGNTYNEQFF.

This rearrangement joins TRBV28 to TRBJ1-1, with no clear D. The V and J ends lost 3 bases and 0 bases respectively, with 8 bases between them. Germline CDR1 and CDR2: MDHEN and SYDVKM. CDR3 length: 14 amino acids. The CDR3 region is CASSFWRLNTEAFF. In DNA form, the CDR3 reads TGTGCCAGCAGTTTTTGGCGGTTGAACACTGAAGCTTTCTTT.

This clonotype was observed at least ten times. This chain uses TRBV19 with TRBJ2-7; no clear D. Trimming took 3 bases from V and 0 from J, leaving 9 bases between them. The germline V gene has CDR1 LNHDA and CDR2 SQIVND (reference sequence). CDR3 length equals 14 residues. The CDR3 nucleotides read TGTGCCAGTAGTATCTCCCCAGGCTCCTACGAGCAGTACTTC. It specifies CASSISPGSYEQYF. Drawing the rest from reference TRBV19 and TRBJ2-7, the complete variable domain is DGGITQSPKYLFRKEGQNVTLSCEQNLNHDAMYWYRQDPGQGLRLIYYSQIVNDFQKGDIAEGYSVSREKKESFPLTVTSAQKNPTAFYLCASSISPGSYEQYFGPGTRLTVT.

V gene TRBV7-3 combines with J gene TRBJ1-5; no firm D call. Germline CDR1 SGHTA, CDR2 FQGTGA. The CDR3 runs to 14 residues. Trimming pared 5 bases from V and 0 bases from J, leaving 8 bases between. The DNA of the CDR3 is TGTGCCAGCAGCGGAATACTTAGCAATCAGCCCCAGCATTTT. Encoded protein: CASSGILSNQPQHF.

This clonotype was detected ten times or more. This chain's CDR3 is CASSLVGTGVGEQYF. CDR3 nucleotides: TGTGCCAGCAGCTTAGTAGGGACAGGGGTCGGCGAGCAGTACTTC. This chain links TRBV13 with TRBJ2-7; 10 nucleotides align to TRBD1. The V segment lost 1 base and the J segment 6 bases; nucleotides outside the gene matches: 6. In germline, CDR1 is PRHDT, CDR2 FYEKMQ (reference sequence). The CDR3 totals 15 residues.

This clonotype was counted at least ten times. The chain's CDR3 is CATSGTAYNEQFF. CDR3 coding DNA: TGTGCCACCAGTGGAACTGCCTACAATGAGCAGTTCTTC. This chain joins TRBV24-1 and TRBJ2-1; no reliable D call. The CDR3 length is 13 residues. V gave up 5 bases and J gave up 2 bases, with 6 bases separating them. Germline V lookup: CDR1 KGHDR, CDR2 SFDVKD.

This clonotype was observed at least ten times. CDR3 DNA: TGCGCCAGTCGGACAGGGTCCTCGAGCTCCTATAATTCACCCCTCCACTTT. It codes for CASRTGSSSSYNSPLHF. The chain has TRBV10-2 and TRBJ1-6, with TRBD1 matching over 8 bases. Germline CDR1 and CDR2: WSHSY and SAAADI. This CDR3 comprises 17 residues. V lost 9 bases to trimming and J lost 0 bases; unmatched junction nucleotides: 10.

In its sample, this clonotype was seen many times. This sequence joins TRBV25-1 and TRBJ2-3; 8 bases match TRBD1. V lost 5 bases, J lost 2 bases, and 9 bases stayed unmatched. CDR1 MGHDK and CDR2 SYGVNS come from the germline V gene. The CDR3 extends over 16 amino acids. The DNA for the CDR3 is TGTGCCAGCAGTTTCTACAGGGGGTGGGACACAGATACGCAGTATTTT. Protein product: CASSFYRGWDTDTQYF.

This clonotype was recorded many times. This chain uses TRBV19 with TRBJ1-2, with TRBD1 matching over 9 bases. Germline V gives CDR1 LNHDA, CDR2 SQIVND (reference sequence). The ends lost 3 bases at V and 4 bases at J; junction bases unmatched: 6. The CDR3 consists of 15 residues. CDR3 residues: CASSISGTGTYGYTF. The CDR3 DNA is TGTGCCAGTAGTATTTCCGGGACAGGGACCTATGGCTACACCTTC.

This chain connects TRBV12-3 or TRBV12-4 to TRBJ1-1; no clear D gene. The V and J ends lost 6 bases and 2 bases respectively, with 10 bases between them. The CDR3 runs to 13 residues. The CDR3 here is CASRAVPNTEAFF. The CDR3 DNA reads as TGTGCCAGCAGGGCGGTCCCAAACACTGAAGCTTTCTTT.

This clonotype was detected only once. The chain recombines TRBV6-9 with TRBJ2-1; 9 nucleotides line up with TRBD2. The CDR3 is 16 amino acids. CDR1 and CDR2 from the germline V gene are MNHGY and SVAAGI. Unmatched junction bases numbered 4, after V lost 4 bases and J lost 0 bases. The CDR3 nucleotides read TGTGCCAGCAGTTCGCTTAGCGGGAGCTCCTACAATGAGCAGTTCTTC. Its translation is CASSSLSGSSYNEQFF.